This TCR beta chain was retrieved from a study of blood T cell repertoires in COVID-19 (dated by TCRdb to 2020 to 2021). For context, the study as a whole: Samples from collaborators originated in the United States, Italy and Spain and spanned both the acute and convalescent phases of COVID-19. The prospective study material was composed of cDNA or gDNA derived from T cells, B-cell-depleted T cells, or PBMCs. Deeply sampled blood TCRbeta repertoires from subjects exposed to, actively infected with, or recovered from COVID-19 were included in the dataset. The repertoires were released in a freely available public database meant as a resource for research on the immune response to SARS-CoV-2. Samples came from the ongoing ImmuneRACE study (first 160 participants) plus 1,254 subjects from 6 global collaborators. Sample metadata almost always included a de-identified subject ID, COVID-19 status, age in years and sex. Where HLA class I and class II types were available, the types were taken from metadata supplied by the sample provider, not from assay-based typing.

What the research found in general, with its limitations: The amount of clinical and demographic metadata varied by source and participant and was provided uncurated.

V sheds 4 bases and J sheds 1 base, leaving 15 bases between their ends. The germline V gene sets CDR1 to SGHTS and CDR2 to YDEGEE. Its CDR3 holds 16 amino acids, cysteine through phenylalanine. Only the CDR3 portion is preserved as DNA: 48 bases, with reading frame beginning at the first base. TCRbeta CDR3 regions were amplified from genomic DNA by means of the immunoSEQ Assay, a bias-controlled multiplex PCR. The published analysis was carried out like this. The number of nucleated cells in each sample was estimated from the amplification of reference gene primers within the assay. To quantify the absolute abundance of each unique TCRbeta CDR3 rearrangement, sequence reads were collapsed and filtered. For each sample, productive Simpson clonality was calculated as the square root of Simpson's diversity index across productive rearrangements. The immuneACCESS repertoire file appears here via TCRdb, limited to in-frame rearrangements. These files lack a portion of the clones; in checked studies, under half of the deficit traces to unresolved V genes, and the cause of the others is not known. The V and J calls and clone size come from that table; D and trimming were worked out from the DNA. Present in this sample are about 80,000 clones, roughly four fifths of which were seen just once. Together, the top ten hold 8.5% to 12% of the sample.

Collaborating institutions collected whole blood in K2EDTA tubes following their own protocols. For TCRbeta analysis, collaborators shipped samples in one of three forms: frozen whole blood, isolated PBMCs, or DNA extracted from either of those sample types. A remark on this clone: Its specific antigen is unknown. Base qualities were left out, and no much larger clone turns up one base away.

Rearrangement joined TRBV5-8 to TRBJ2-1; the D gene is perhaps TRBD2, on 6 matching bases. Sequenced material: peripheral blood. The TCR originated in a man between 60 and 75 years old with acute or convalescent COVID-19. The sequenced DNA: TGTGCCAGCAGCCCTTACCCCGGGGGATCCTACAATGAGCAGTTCTTC. Its protein is CASSPYPGGSYNEQFF.